The clone carrying this T cell receptor beta chain was seen only a few times. Its cognate antigen is unknown. They built TCR cDNA with 5'RACE template switching, a step that put in a universal primer site and UMIs. TCRdb passed the 5' RACE reads through MiXCR, listing each CDR3 protein once. Of 450,000 to 650,000 distinct CDR3 sequences in the sample, 20% to 25% were seen once. This entry is derived from a study of T cells after yellow fever vaccination. Study in general: Preparation of the low-cell-number fractions used SMART-Seq v4 Ultra Low Input.

Overall study results and limits: Overlap between CD4 and CD8 compartments was detected for a small share of clonotypes.

V lost 5 bases and J 4 bases, leaving 8 bases between the germline ends. Germline V lookup: CDR1 MNHEY, CDR2 SVGAGI. The CDR3 runs 12 residues. The chain couples TRBV6-5 to TRBJ1-1; no definite D call. The sequence derives from a man in his late teens or twenties who received the YFV17D yellow fever vaccine. The sample in question was PBMCs, obtained 21 days after the first yellow fever vaccination. In nucleotides, the CDR3 is TGTGCCAGCAGTCGGACTACCACTGAAGCTTTCTTT. This translates into CASSRTTTEAFF.